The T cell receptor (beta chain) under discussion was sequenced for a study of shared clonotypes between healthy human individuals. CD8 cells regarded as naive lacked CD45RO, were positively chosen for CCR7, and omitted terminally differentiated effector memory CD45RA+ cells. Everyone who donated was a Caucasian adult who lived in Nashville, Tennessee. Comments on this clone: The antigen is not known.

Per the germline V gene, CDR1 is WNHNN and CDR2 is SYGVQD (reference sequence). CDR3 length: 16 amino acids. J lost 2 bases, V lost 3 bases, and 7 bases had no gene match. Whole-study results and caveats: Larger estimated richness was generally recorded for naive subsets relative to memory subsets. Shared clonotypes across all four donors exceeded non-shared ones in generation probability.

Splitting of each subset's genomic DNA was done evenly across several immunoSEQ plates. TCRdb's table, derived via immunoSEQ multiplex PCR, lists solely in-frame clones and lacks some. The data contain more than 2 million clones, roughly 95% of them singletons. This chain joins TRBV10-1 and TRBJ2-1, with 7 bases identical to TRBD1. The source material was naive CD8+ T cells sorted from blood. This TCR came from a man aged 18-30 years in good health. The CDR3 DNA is TGCGCCAGCAGTGAACAGACAGGGTATCCCTACAATGAGCAGTTCTTC. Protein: CASSEQTGYPYNEQFF.